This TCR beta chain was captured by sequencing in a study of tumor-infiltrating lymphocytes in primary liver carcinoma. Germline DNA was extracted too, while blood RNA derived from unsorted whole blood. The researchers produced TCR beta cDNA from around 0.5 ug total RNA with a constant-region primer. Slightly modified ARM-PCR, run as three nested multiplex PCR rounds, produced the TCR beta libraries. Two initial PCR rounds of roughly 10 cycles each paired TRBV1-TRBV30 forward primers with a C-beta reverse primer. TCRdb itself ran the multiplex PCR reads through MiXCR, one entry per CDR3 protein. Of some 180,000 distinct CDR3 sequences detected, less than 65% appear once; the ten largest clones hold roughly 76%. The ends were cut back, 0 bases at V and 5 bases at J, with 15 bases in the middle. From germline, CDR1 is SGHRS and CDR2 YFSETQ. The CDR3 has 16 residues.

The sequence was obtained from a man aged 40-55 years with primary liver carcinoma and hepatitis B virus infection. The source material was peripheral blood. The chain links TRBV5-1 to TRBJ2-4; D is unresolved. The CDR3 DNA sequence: TGCGCCAGCAGCTTGGCTTGGGGTGAGGTCCAAAACATTCAGTACTTC. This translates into CASSLAWGEVQNIQYF.